What follows are 5 T cell receptor beta chains derived from one specimen sequenced in a study of identical twins (dated by TCRdb to the mid-2010s). Library generation was performed with 5' RACE. Instrument on record: Illumina HiSeq 2000. TCRdb redid the processing of the public reads, applying fastp at Q25 and MiXCR, and retained in-frame beta chains. Rows with a matching CDR3 protein are joined into one entry that keeps the most common DNA and genes. The sample data list 200,000 to 300,000 distinct CDR3 sequences, and more than 9% of these were observed just once. The ten largest clones capture 9% to 10% of the sample. The sample was memory T cells sorted from blood. The cell subset or site label here, explained by the study, means: CD45RO+ enriched T cells. These receptor sequences come from a man aged 50-59 years in good health.

This clonotype was seen more than once but under ten times. The CDR3 is CASIWDGGPYNEQFF. DNA of the CDR3: TGTGCCAGCATCTGGGATGGGGGGCCCTACAATGAGCAGTTCTTC. The gene calls are TRBV5-6 and TRBJ2-1; either TRBD1 or TRBD2 may supply D (6 bases each). CDR1 SGHDT and CDR2 YYEEEE come from the germline V gene. The CDR3 length is 15 residues. V gave up 6 bases and J gave up 2 bases, with 15 bases separating them.

This clonotype was counted at least ten times. J is TRBJ2-7 and V is TRBV6-2 or TRBV6-3; possible D gene TRBD1, 6 bases. CDR3 length: 14 amino acids. Trimming shortened V by 7 bases and J by 7 bases, and 20 bases separated the two germline ends. In germline, CDR1 is MNHEY, CDR2 SVGEGT. The CDR3 is CASKQGPRWREQYF. CDR3 DNA sequence: TGTGCCAGCAAACAGGGACCGCGCTGGAGAGAGCAGTACTTC.

The chain employs TRBV6-1 and TRBJ1-2; D is ambiguous. Trimming shortened V by 6 bases and J by 2 bases, and 22 bases separated the two germline ends. The CDR3 spans 17 residues. Looked up from germline, CDR1 is MNHNS and CDR2 is SASEGT. The CDR3 here is CASSPGWTNIKNYGYTF. The DNA of the CDR3 is TGTGCCAGCAGCCCCGGTTGGACGAATATCAAAAACTATGGCTACACCTTC.

This clonotype appeared many times. The chain carries TRBV4-3 and TRBJ1-5; D may be TRBD1 (5 bases). The ends were cut back, 4 bases at V and 3 bases at J, with 10 bases in the middle. The germline V gene encodes CDR1 LGHNA and CDR2 YSLEER. The CDR3 sequence is 14 residues long. Here the CDR3 DNA reads TGCGCCAGCAGCCTCGGGACCAACAATCAGCCCCAGCATTTT. Translating gives CASSLGTNNQPQHF.

This clonotype was counted many times. This chain connects TRBV29-1 to TRBJ2-2; the D is unclear. The CDR3 has 13 amino acids. V was trimmed by 4 bases and J by 4 bases, leaving 10 bases between them. Germline CDR1 reads SQVTM; CDR2 reads ANQGSEA. The CDR3 loop is CSVGLSPTGELFF. CDR3 sequence (DNA): TGCAGCGTTGGCCTCAGCCCCACCGGGGAGCTGTTTTTT.